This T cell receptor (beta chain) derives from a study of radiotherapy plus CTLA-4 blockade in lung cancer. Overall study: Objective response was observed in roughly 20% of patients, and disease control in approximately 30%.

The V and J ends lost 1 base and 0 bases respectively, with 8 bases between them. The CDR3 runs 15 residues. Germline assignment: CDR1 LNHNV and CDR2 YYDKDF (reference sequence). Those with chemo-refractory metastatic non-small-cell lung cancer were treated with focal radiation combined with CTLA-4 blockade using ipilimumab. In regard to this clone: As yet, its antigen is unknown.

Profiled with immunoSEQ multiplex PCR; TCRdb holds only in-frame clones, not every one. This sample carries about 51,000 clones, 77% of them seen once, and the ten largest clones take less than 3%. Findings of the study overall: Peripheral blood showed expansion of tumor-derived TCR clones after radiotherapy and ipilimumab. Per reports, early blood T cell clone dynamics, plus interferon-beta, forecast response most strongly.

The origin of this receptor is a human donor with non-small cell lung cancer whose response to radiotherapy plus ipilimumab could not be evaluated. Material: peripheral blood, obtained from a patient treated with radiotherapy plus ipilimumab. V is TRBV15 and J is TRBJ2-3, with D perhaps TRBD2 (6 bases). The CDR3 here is CATSRAAGSTDTQYF. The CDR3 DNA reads TGTGCCACCAGCAGAGCAGCGGGTAGCACAGATACGCAGTATTTT.